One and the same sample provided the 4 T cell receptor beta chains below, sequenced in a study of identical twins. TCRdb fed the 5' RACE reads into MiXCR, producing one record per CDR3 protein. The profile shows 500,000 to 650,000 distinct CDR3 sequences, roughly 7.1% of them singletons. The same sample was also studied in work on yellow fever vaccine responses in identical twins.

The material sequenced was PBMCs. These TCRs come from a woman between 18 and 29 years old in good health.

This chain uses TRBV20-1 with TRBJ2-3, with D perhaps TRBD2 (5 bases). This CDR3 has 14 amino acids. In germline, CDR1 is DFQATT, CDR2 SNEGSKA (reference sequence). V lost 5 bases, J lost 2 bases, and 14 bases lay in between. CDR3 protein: CSAEGAANTDTQYF. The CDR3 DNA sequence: TGCAGTGCTGAGGGAGCGGCAAACACAGATACGCAGTATTTT.

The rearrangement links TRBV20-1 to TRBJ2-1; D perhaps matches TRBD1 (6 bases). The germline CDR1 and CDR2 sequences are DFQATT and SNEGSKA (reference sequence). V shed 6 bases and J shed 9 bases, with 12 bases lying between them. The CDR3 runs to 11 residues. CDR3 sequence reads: CSATRGGEQFF. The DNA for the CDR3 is TGCAGTGCCACCCGAGGGGGTGAGCAGTTCTTC.

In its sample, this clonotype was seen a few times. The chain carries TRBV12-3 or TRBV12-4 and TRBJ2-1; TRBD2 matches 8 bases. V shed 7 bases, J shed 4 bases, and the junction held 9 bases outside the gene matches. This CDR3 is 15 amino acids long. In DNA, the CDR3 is TGTGCCAGCAATCTGGTAGCGGGGAGTTACAATGAGCAGTTCTTC. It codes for CASNLVAGSYNEQFF.

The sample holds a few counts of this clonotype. In DNA form, the CDR3 reads TGTGCCAGCAGTTTCCGGCCGGGACTAGTAGACGAGCAGTACGTC. Translated, it gives CASSFRPGLVDEQYV. This chain links TRBV7-8 with TRBJ2-7; 8 nucleotides align to TRBD2. The germline V gene encodes CDR1 SGHVS and CDR2 FQNEAQ. V was pared by 6 bases and J by 5 bases, with 12 bases of the junction left unmatched. The CDR3 spans 15 residues.